This TCR beta chain was identified during a study of blood T cell repertoires in COVID-19. With 5 bases removed from V and 2 bases from J, the gap between germline ends came to 3 bases. The germline V gene has CDR1 LGHNT and CDR2 FRNRAP. CDR3 length: 11 residues. Authors' methods: Researchers report that nucleated cell counts were estimated from reference gene primer amplification. Produced via immunoSEQ multiplex PCR; TCRdb's table is partial and in-frame only. The DNA was the basis for D and trimming; V, J and clone size are from that table. Of some 350,000 clones in the sample, 70% to 90% were seen once.

The source of this sequence is a woman in her 30s with COVID-19, enrolled during active disease. The rearrangement links TRBV12-5 to TRBJ2-5; D gene ambiguous. Input material: peripheral blood. Here the CDR3 reads CASGIQETQYF. In DNA, the CDR3 is TGTGCTAGTGGTATACAAGAGACCCAGTACTTC.